The clone carrying this T cell receptor (beta chain) was counted once. The entry originates in a study of blood T cell repertoires in COVID-19. The method was immunoSEQ multiplex PCR; TCRdb's version includes in-frame clones alone and lacks a portion of them. The sample consists of roughly 400,000 clones, around 87% of them appearing once. The CDR3 consists of 14 residues. V lost 3 bases and J lost 13; bases outside the gene matches: 10. Germline V CDR1 and CDR2: SGDLS, YYNGEE. The J gene is TRBJ2-1, the V gene TRBV9, with 10 positions matching TRBD1. The clonotype comes from a man aged 30 to 45 who had recovered from COVID-19. The sample taken for sequencing was PBMCs or T cells enriched from blood (not recorded which). The CDR3 is CASSDTGQGNPQFF. In DNA form, the CDR3 reads TGTGCCAGCAGCGACACGGGACAGGGGAACCCACAGTTCTTC.